Listed here are 31 T cell receptor beta chains from one sample, sequenced in a study of OX40 agonist ivuxolimab in advanced cancers. The library was obtained by the immunoSEQ multiplex PCR assay. The immuneACCESS repertoire file appears here via TCRdb, limited to in-frame rearrangements. These files lack a portion of the clones; in checked studies, under half of the deficit traces to unresolved V genes, and the cause of the others is not known. Within this sample are around 20,000 clones, with roughly 80% of them counted one time only. The leading ten clones occupy 44% of the sample. This material consisted of CD4+ or CD8+ T cells sorted from blood, taken in a trial of the OX40 agonist ivuxolimab. All receptors come from an adult with an advanced solid tumor such as melanoma, head and neck, liver or kidney cancer.

This clone was seen more than once but under ten times. V usage is TRBV5-4 and J usage is TRBJ1-6; the D gene is possibly TRBD1 (5 bases). CDR3 length: 14 amino acids. CDR1 and CDR2 (germline): SGHNT, YYREEE (reference sequence). The V end lost 2 bases, the J end lost 7 bases, and 10 bases lay between the germline ends. Written as DNA, the CDR3 is TGTGCCAGCAGCTTAGCGCGGGACAATTCACCCCTCCACTTT. Its translation: CASSLARDNSPLHF.

The rearrangement joins TRBV4-3 to TRBJ1-2, with TRBD1 as a possible D gene (6 bases). This CDR3 comprises 14 residues. V lost 0 bases and J lost 9, with 14 bases in between. Germline assignment: CDR1 LGHNA and CDR2 YSLEER. CDR3 residues: CASSQDRGAVSYTF. CDR3 DNA: TGCGCCAGCAGCCAAGACCGGGGGGCGGTTAGCTACACCTTC.

The rearrangement joins TRBV14 to TRBJ2-1; D is unclear. The V and J ends lost 0 bases and 10 bases respectively, with 16 bases between them. The CDR3 is 15 amino acids. The V gene's germline CDR1 is SGHDN and CDR2 FVKESK. The CDR3 DNA follows: TGTGCCAGCAGCCAAGATCGGGTCGCGGCTCTCGAGCAGTTCTTC. This translates into CASSQDRVAALEQFF.

In this sample, this clone turned up once. The chain has TRBV19 and TRBJ2-7; D is perhaps TRBD2 (6 bases). Trimming shortened V by 3 bases and J by 2 bases, and 11 bases separated the two germline ends. This CDR3 is built from 14 residues. The germline CDR1 and CDR2 sequences are LNHDA and SQIVND (reference sequence). The CDR3 sequence: CASSMGSGPYEQYF. CDR3 coding DNA: TGTGCCAGTAGTATGGGTAGCGGCCCCTACGAGCAGTACTTC.

V and J are TRBV28 and TRBJ1-1; 8 nucleotides line up with TRBD1. The CDR3 length is 15 residues. V was pared by 0 bases and J by 5 bases, with 5 bases of the junction left unmatched. Germline CDR1 MDHEN, CDR2 SYDVKM. In nucleotides, the CDR3 is TGTGCCAGCAGTTTATGGGAGACAGGGGTAACTGAAGCTTTCTTT. It encodes CASSLWETGVTEAFF. The full variable domain, in which reference TRBV28 and TRBJ1-1 provide the parts outside the CDR3, is DVKVTQSSRYLVKRTGEKVFLECVQDMDHENMFWYRQDPGLGLRLIYFSYDVKMKEKGDIPEGYSVSREKKERFSLILESASTNQTSMYLCASSLWETGVTEAFFGQGTRLTVV.

V and J are TRBV6-5 and TRBJ2-7; weak D call: TRBD1 (5 bases). V was shortened by 0 bases and J by 3 bases, with 9 bases between the two germline ends. Looked up from germline, CDR1 is MNHEY and CDR2 is SVGAGI. The CDR3 sequence is 14 residues long. Written as DNA, the CDR3 is TGTGCCAGCAGTTACTCACAGGCCGACTACGAGCAGTACTTC. It encodes CASSYSQADYEQYF.

V and J are TRBV5-5 and TRBJ2-1; 8 bases map to TRBD1. Trimming took 0 bases from V and 3 from J; bases not matched to a gene: 5. Per germline, CDR1 SGHKS and CDR2 YYEKEE (reference sequence). This CDR3 has 16 residues. The CDR3 region is CASSLAEDRVYNEQFF. CDR3 bases: TGTGCCAGCAGCTTGGCCGAGGACAGGGTCTACAATGAGCAGTTCTTC.

The table lists this clone with a count of one. The rearrangement links TRBV7-9 to TRBJ2-7; D gene uncertain. The CDR3 contains 12 residues. Germline lookup yields CDR1 SEHNR and CDR2 FQNEAQ (reference sequence). Between the trimmed V and J ends, which lost 1 base and 2 bases, there was a span of 3 bases. The CDR3 sequence: CASSLGTYEQYF. The CDR3 DNA follows: TGTGCCAGCAGCTTAGGAACCTACGAGCAGTACTTC.

The V gene is TRBV4-3, the J gene TRBJ1-2; no firm D call. The CDR3 runs 17 residues. The V end was cut by 0 bases, the J end by 3 bases, with 17 bases between. The germline CDR1 and CDR2 sequences are LGHNA and YSLEER. CDR3 sequence (DNA): TGCGCCAGCAGCCAAGATCAATCGCGGCTAATCCACTATGGCTACACCTTC. Protein sequence: CASSQDQSRLIHYGYTF.

The chain employs TRBV28 and TRBJ2-1, with TRBD1 matching over 8 bases. The CDR3 contains 16 residues. Germline V gives CDR1 MDHEN, CDR2 SYDVKM. The V segment lost 6 bases and the J segment 1 base; nucleotides outside the gene matches: 8. CDR3 in amino acids: CASSPDREWSYNEQFF. DNA of the CDR3: TGTGCCAGCAGCCCGGACAGGGAGTGGTCCTACAATGAGCAGTTCTTC.

This chain uses TRBV5-1 with TRBJ2-3; no firm D call. The germline CDR1 and CDR2 sequences are SGHRS and YFSETQ. The CDR3 has 13 residues. Trimming shortened V by 0 bases and J by 0 bases, and 2 bases separated the two germline ends. The CDR3 protein is CASSLDSTDTQYF. The CDR3 DNA sequence: TGCGCCAGCAGCTTGGACAGCACAGATACGCAGTATTTT.

CDR3 sequence reads: CASRAGNYEQYF. In DNA form, the CDR3 reads TGTGCCAGCCGAGCGGGGAACTACGAGCAGTACTTC. The chain couples TRBV7-9 to TRBJ2-7; TRBD2 agrees at 7 bases. This CDR3 contains 12 residues. Germline lookup yields CDR1 SEHNR and CDR2 FQNEAQ (reference sequence). V shed 8 bases, J shed 3 bases, and the junction held 4 bases outside the gene matches.

This chain joins TRBV4-1 and TRBJ1-5; 9 positions match TRBD1. V lost 1 base to trimming and J lost 6 bases; unmatched junction nucleotides: 4. CDR1 is MGHRA and CDR2 is YSYEKL in the germline V gene. The length of the CDR3 is 15 residues. CDR3 coding DNA: TGCGCCAGCAGCCAAGCGGGACAGGGCTTTCAGCCCCAGCATTTT. This translates into CASSQAGQGFQPQHF.

The rearrangement joins TRBV6-6 to TRBJ2-7; D possibly uses TRBD1 or TRBD2 (6 bases each). This CDR3 is built from 12 residues. Germline-derived CDR1 and CDR2 are MNHNY and SVGAGI (reference sequence). Between the trimmed V and J ends, which lost 5 bases and 5 bases, there was a span of 10 bases. The CDR3 DNA reads as TGTGCCAGCAGTAGGGGGGCCCACGAGCAGTACTTC. The encoded protein is CASSRGAHEQYF.

This clone was detected a few times. The genes are TRBV11-2 and TRBJ2-5, with D perhaps TRBD2 (5 bases). Trimming pared 4 bases from V and 2 bases from J, leaving 14 bases between. Germline V gene lookup returns CDR1 SGHAT and CDR2 FQNNGV. The CDR3 extends over 15 amino acids. Here the CDR3 reads CASSSLLDGQETQYF. For the CDR3, the DNA is TGTGCCAGCAGCTCCCTACTAGACGGGCAAGAGACCCAGTACTTC. Drawing the rest from reference TRBV11-2 and TRBJ2-5, the complete variable domain is EAGVAQSPRYKIIEKRQSVAFWCNPISGHATLYWYQQILGQGPKLLIQFQNNGVVDDSQLPKDRFSAERLKGVDSTLKIQPAKLEDSAVYLCASSSLLDGQETQYFGPGTRLLVL.

The rearrangement joins TRBV11-2 to TRBJ1-6; D ambiguous. The CDR3 consists of 15 residues. CDR1 SGHAT and CDR2 FQNNGV come from the germline V gene. The V end was cut by 1 base, the J end by 6 bases, with 10 bases between. The CDR3 spells CASSLAPGFNSPLHF. CDR3 bases: TGTGCCAGCAGCTTAGCCCCCGGGTTTAATTCACCCCTCCACTTT.

The J gene is TRBJ2-7, the V gene TRBV28; TRBD2 is a possible D gene (6 bases). Germline V gives CDR1 MDHEN, CDR2 SYDVKM. The CDR3 totals 16 residues. V was pared by 4 bases and J by 4 bases, with 20 bases between. This CDR3 is CASSSALEGLKYEQYF. For the CDR3, the DNA is TGTGCCAGCAGTTCGGCGTTGGAGGGCTTAAAGTACGAGCAGTACTTC.

The chain joins TRBV28 to TRBJ1-1; maybe TRBD1 (5 bases). The CDR3 consists of 17 residues. Germline CDR1 and CDR2: MDHEN and SYDVKM. Trimming removed 6 bases from V and 6 bases from J, with 26 bases in between. Written as DNA, the CDR3 is TGTGCCAGCAGCACCTCGTATTCTGGCAGGGTGCTTCCTGAAGCTTTCTTT. It specifies CASSTSYSGRVLPEAFF.

J is TRBJ2-1 and V is TRBV11-2; D is ambiguous. The germline V and J ends were trimmed by 1 base and 3 bases, with 10 bases remaining between them. The CDR3 sequence is 15 residues long. Looked up from germline, CDR1 is SGHAT and CDR2 is FQNNGV. CDR3 sequence reads: CASSLVDGSYNEQFF. CDR3 bases: TGTGCCAGCAGCTTAGTGGATGGCAGCTACAATGAGCAGTTCTTC.

V is TRBV5-8 and J is TRBJ2-7; 10 nucleotides align to TRBD1. The V gene's germline CDR1 is SGHTS and CDR2 YDEGEE. Trimming took 3 bases from V and 4 from J; bases not matched to a gene: 4. The CDR3 has 14 amino acids. The CDR3 loop is CASSWGTGEYEQYF. In DNA form, the CDR3 reads TGTGCCAGCAGCTGGGGGACAGGGGAGTACGAGCAGTACTTC.

The V and J genes are TRBV5-1 and TRBJ2-3; D is perhaps TRBD2 (5 bases). Trimming removed 0 bases at V and 4 bases at J, with 9 bases between. The CDR3 runs 14 residues. Germline V gene lookup returns CDR1 SGHRS and CDR2 YFSETQ. Here the CDR3 DNA reads TGCGCCAGCAGCTTGGAGCTAGCATCAGATACGCAGTATTTT. It codes for CASSLELASDTQYF. Drawing the rest from reference TRBV5-1 and TRBJ2-3, the complete variable domain is KAGVTQTPRYLIKTRGQQVTLSCSPISGHRSVSWYQQTPGQGLQFLFEYFSETQRNKGNFPGRFSGRQFSNSRSEMNVSTLELGDSALYLCASSLELASDTQYFGPGTRLTVL.

This clone turned up a few times. The gene calls are TRBV29-1 and TRBJ2-2, with 7 bases that match TRBD1. V gave up 8 bases and J gave up 1 base; unmatched junction bases: 7. This CDR3 has 14 residues. Per the germline V gene, CDR1 is SQVTM and CDR2 is ANQGSEA. The CDR3 loop is CSPWDSQNTGELFF. As DNA, the CDR3 is TGCAGCCCATGGGACAGTCAGAACACCGGGGAGCTGTTTTTT.

The chain couples TRBV5-4 to TRBJ1-1; D is possibly TRBD1 (5 bases). V shed 2 bases and J shed 6 bases, with 14 bases lying between them. CDR3 length: 14 amino acids. Germline values: CDR1 SGHNT, CDR2 YYREEE (reference sequence). The CDR3 sequence is CASSFFPGSAEAFF. Here the CDR3 DNA reads TGTGCCAGCAGCTTTTTTCCAGGGTCTGCTGAAGCTTTCTTT.

V usage is TRBV12-5 and J usage is TRBJ1-1; D remains ambiguous. The CDR3 has 15 residues. The V end lost 7 bases, the J end lost 0 bases, and 15 bases lay between the germline ends. Germline V gene lookup returns CDR1 LGHNT and CDR2 FRNRAP. The CDR3 region is CASAMNEGMNTEAFF. CDR3 bases: TGTGCTAGTGCTATGAACGAAGGAATGAACACTGAAGCTTTCTTT.

The CDR3: CASSTTPNYGYTF. The CDR3 DNA reads as TGTGCCAGCAGTACGACCCCTAACTATGGCTACACCTTC. The rearrangement joins TRBV6-5 to TRBJ1-2; D gene ambiguous. V was pared by 5 bases and J by 0 bases, with 7 bases between. The V gene's germline CDR1 is MNHEY and CDR2 SVGAGI. The length of the CDR3 is 13 residues.

V gene TRBV7-9 combines with J gene TRBJ2-6; possible D gene TRBD2, 5 bases. There are 19 residues in the CDR3. Germline V CDR1 and CDR2: SEHNR, FQNEAQ (reference sequence). Trimming shortened V by 1 base and J by 0 bases, and 16 bases separated the two germline ends. This CDR3 is CASSLGASGYDSGANVLTF. CDR3 nucleotide sequence: TGTGCCAGCAGCTTAGGGGCGTCGGGGTATGACTCTGGGGCCAACGTCCTGACTTTC. The full variable domain, rest sourced from reference TRBV7-9 and TRBJ2-6, is DTGVSQNPRHKITKRGQNVTFRCDPISEHNRLYWYRQTLGQGPEFLTYFQNEAQLEKSRLLSDRFSAERPKGSFSTLEIQRTEQGDSAMYLCASSLGASGYDSGANVLTFGAGSRLTVL.

This clone has only a few counts. The V gene is TRBV2, the J gene TRBJ1-1, with D uncertain. Trimming removed 3 bases from V and 5 bases from J, with 4 bases in between. This CDR3 spans 11 amino acids. Germline V CDR1 and CDR2: SNHLY, FYNNEI. The CDR3: CASSEGTEAFF. Written as DNA, the CDR3 is TGTGCCAGCAGTGAGGGAACTGAAGCTTTCTTT.

This chain joins TRBV19 and TRBJ1-1; a possible D gene is TRBD1 (6 bases). The CDR3 is 13 amino acids. Germline V gene sequence: CDR1 LNHDA, CDR2 SQIVND (reference sequence). Trimming cost V 2 bases and J 6 bases, with 10 bases left between them. CDR3 coding DNA: TGTGCCAGTAGTATACCCGGGGGGCCTGAAGCTTTCTTT. It codes for CASSIPGGPEAFF.

DNA of the CDR3: TGTGCCAGTAGTATCGCCGGGGGAGGAGATGAAGCTTTCTTT. Translation gives CASSIAGGGDEAFF. The chain joins TRBV19 to TRBJ1-1, with D possibly matching TRBD1 (5 bases). CDR1 is LNHDA and CDR2 is SQIVND in the germline V gene (reference sequence). Trimming removed 3 bases at V and 7 bases at J, with 15 bases between. The CDR3 runs 14 residues.

The chain employs TRBV5-1 and TRBJ2-2; the D is unclear. Germline V gene lookup returns CDR1 SGHRS and CDR2 YFSETQ. Trimming removed 6 bases at V and 0 bases at J, with 6 bases between. The CDR3 has 13 amino acids. The CDR3 nucleotides read TGCGCCAGCATGAGGCCGAACACCGGGGAGCTGTTTTTT. It specifies CASMRPNTGELFF.

The chain carries TRBV7-3 and TRBJ2-2; possible D gene TRBD2, 5 bases. The CDR3 sequence is 12 residues long. CDR1 and CDR2 (germline): SGHTA, FQGTGA. V lost 5 bases, J lost 7 bases, and 8 bases lay in between. The CDR3 sequence: CASSPTSGELFF. DNA of the CDR3: TGTGCCAGCAGCCCTACTAGCGGGGAGCTGTTTTTT.